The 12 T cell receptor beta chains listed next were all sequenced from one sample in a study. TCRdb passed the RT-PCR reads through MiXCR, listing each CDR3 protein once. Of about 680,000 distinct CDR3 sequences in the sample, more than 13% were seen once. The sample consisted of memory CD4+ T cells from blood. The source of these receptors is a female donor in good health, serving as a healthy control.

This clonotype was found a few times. The CDR3 DNA follows: TGCAGTGCTTACCCCTTGACGGGAGGGAACCTTAAAAACATTCAGTACTTC. As protein: CSAYPLTGGNLKNIQYF. This chain links TRBV20-1 with TRBJ2-4; TRBD2 matches 8 bases. Germline lookup yields CDR1 DFQATT and CDR2 SNEGSKA (reference sequence). CDR3 length equals 17 residues. V dropped 5 bases and J dropped 4; count of bases not matched to a gene: 16.

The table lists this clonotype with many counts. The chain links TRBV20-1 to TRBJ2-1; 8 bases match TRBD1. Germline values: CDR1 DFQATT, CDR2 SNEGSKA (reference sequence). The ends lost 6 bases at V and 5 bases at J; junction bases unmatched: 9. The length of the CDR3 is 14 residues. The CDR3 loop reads CSARVGRGHNEQFF. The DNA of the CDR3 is TGCAGTGCCAGGGTGGGCAGGGGGCACAATGAGCAGTTCTTC.

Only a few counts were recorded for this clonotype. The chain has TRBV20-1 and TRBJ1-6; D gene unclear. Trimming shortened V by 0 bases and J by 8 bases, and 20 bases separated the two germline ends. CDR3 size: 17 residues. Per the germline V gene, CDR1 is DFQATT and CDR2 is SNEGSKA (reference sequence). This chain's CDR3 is CSARDALKGYADSPLHF. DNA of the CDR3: TGCAGTGCTAGAGATGCGTTAAAGGGCTATGCGGATTCACCCCTCCACTTT.

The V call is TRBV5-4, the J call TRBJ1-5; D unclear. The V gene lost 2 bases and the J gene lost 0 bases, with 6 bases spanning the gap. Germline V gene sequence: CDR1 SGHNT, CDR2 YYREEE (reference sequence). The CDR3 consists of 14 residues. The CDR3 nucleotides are TGTGCCAGCAGCTTTTTCAGTAGCAATCAGCCCCAGCATTTT. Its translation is CASSFFSSNQPQHF.

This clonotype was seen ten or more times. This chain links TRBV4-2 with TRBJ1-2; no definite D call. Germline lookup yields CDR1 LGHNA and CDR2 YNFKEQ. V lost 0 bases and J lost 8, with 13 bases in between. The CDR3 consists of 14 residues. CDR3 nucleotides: TGTGCCAGCAGCCAAGATTTAGGTCTCTGGGGCTACACCTTC. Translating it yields CASSQDLGLWGYTF.

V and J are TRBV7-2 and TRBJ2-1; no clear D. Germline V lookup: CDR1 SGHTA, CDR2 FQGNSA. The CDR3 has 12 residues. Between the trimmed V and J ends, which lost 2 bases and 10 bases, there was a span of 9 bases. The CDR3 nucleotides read TGTGCCAGCAGCTTAATGCTCCGGGAGCAGTTCTTC. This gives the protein CASSLMLREQFF. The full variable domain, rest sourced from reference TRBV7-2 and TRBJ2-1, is GAGVSQSPSNKVTEKGKDVELRCDPISGHTALYWYRQSLGQGLEFLIYFQGNSAPDKSGLPSDRFSAERTGGSVSTLTIQRTQQEDSAVYLCASSLMLREQFFGPGTRLTVL.

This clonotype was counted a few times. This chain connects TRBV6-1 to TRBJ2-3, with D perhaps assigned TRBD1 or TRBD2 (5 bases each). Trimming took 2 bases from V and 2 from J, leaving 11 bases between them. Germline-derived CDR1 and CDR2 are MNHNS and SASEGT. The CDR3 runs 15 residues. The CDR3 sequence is CASSEKWGYTDTQYF. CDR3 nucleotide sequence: TGTGCCAGCAGTGAAAAGTGGGGGTACACAGATACGCAGTATTTT.

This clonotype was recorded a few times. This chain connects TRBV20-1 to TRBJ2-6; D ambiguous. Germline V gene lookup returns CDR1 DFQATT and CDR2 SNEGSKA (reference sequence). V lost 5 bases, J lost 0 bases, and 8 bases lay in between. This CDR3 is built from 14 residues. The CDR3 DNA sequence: TGCAGTGCTGCAGATATCTCTGGGGCCAACGTCCTGACTTTC. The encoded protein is CSAADISGANVLTF.

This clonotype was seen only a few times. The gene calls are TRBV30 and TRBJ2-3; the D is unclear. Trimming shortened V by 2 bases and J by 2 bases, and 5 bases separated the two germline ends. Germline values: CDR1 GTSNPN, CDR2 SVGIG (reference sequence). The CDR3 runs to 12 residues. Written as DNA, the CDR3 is TGTGCCTGGAGTCCTTTCACAGATACGCAGTATTTT. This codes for CAWSPFTDTQYF.

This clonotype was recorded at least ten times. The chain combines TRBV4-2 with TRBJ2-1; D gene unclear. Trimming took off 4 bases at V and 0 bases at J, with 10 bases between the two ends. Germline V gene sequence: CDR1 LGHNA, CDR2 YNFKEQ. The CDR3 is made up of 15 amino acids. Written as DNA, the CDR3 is TGTGCCAGCAGCCCCGTGGGAAGCTCCTACAATGAGCAGTTCTTC. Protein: CASSPVGSSYNEQFF.

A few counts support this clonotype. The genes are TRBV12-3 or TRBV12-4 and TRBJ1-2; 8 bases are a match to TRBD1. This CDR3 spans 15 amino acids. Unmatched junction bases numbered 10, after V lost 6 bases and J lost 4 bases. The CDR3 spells CASSPADRVGYGYTF. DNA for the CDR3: TGTGCCAGCAGCCCGGCGGACAGGGTCGGCTATGGCTACACCTTC.

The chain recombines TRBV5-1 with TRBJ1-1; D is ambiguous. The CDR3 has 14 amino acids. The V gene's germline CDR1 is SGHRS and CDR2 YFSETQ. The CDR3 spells CVSSLEGIFSEAFF. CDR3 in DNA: TGCGTTAGCAGCTTGGAGGGAATCTTTAGTGAAGCTTTCTTT. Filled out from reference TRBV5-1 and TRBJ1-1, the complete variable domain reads KAGVTQTPRYLIKTRGQQVTLSCSPISGHRSVSWYQQTPGQGLQFLFEYFSETQRNKGNFPGRFSGRQFSNSRSEMNVSTLELGDSALYLCVSSLEGIFSEAFFGQGTRLTVV.